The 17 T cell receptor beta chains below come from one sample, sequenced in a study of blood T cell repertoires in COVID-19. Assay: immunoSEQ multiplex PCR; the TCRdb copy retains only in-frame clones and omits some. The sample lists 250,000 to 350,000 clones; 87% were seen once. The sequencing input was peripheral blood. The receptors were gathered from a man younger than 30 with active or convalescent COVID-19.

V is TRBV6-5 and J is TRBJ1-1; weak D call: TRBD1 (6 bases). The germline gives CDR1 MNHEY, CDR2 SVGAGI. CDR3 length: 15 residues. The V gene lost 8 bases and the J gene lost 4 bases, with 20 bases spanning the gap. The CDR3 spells CASSLTGPPITEAFF. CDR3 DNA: TGTGCCAGCTCCCTGACAGGCCCCCCAATCACTGAAGCTTTCTTT.

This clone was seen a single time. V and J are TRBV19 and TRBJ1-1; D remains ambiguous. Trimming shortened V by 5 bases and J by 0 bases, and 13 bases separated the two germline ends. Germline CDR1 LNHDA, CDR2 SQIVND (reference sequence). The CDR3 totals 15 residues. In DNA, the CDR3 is TGTGCCAGTAGTCTGGGGAGGGCGATGAACACTGAAGCTTTCTTT. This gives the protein CASSLGRAMNTEAFF.

The CDR3 DNA sequence: TGCGCCAGCAGCTTGACAGGTACCACCAACATTCAGTACTTC. This gives the protein CASSLTGTTNIQYF. The genes are TRBV5-1 and TRBJ2-4; weak D call: TRBD1 (5 bases). This CDR3 spans 14 amino acids. Trimming stripped 1 base from V and 7 bases from J, with 12 bases between. Germline CDR1 SGHRS, CDR2 YFSETQ.

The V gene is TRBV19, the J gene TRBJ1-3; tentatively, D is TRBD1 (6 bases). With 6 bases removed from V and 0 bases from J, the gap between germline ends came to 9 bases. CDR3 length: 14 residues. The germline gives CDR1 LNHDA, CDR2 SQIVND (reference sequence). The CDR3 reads CASRPGDSGNTIYF. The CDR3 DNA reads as TGTGCCAGTAGGCCAGGGGACTCTGGAAACACCATATATTTT. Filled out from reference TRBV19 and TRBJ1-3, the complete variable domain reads DGGITQSPKYLFRKEGQNVTLSCEQNLNHDAMYWYRQDPGQGLRLIYYSQIVNDFQKGDIAEGYSVSREKKESFPLTVTSAQKNPTAFYLCASRPGDSGNTIYFGEGSWLTVV.

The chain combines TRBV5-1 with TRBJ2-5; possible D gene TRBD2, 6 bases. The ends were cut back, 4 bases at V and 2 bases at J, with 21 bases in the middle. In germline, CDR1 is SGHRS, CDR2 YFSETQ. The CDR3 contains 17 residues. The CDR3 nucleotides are TGCGCCAGCAGCAACGGAAGGGACTCCGAACGTCAAGAGACCCAGTACTTC. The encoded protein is CASSNGRDSERQETQYF.

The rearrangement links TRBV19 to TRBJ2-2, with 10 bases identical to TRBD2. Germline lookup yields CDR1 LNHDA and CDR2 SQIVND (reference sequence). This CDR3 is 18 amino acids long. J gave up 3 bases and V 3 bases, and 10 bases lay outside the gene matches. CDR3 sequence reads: CASSMLIGLAEDTGELFF. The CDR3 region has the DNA TGTGCCAGTAGTATGTTAATTGGACTAGCGGAGGACACCGGGGAGCTGTTTTTT.

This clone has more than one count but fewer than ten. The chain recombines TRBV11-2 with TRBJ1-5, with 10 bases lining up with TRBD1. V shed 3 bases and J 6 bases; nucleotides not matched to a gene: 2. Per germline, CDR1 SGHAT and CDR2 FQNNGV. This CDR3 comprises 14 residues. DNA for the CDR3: TGTGCCAGCAGCTTGGGACAGGGGACTCAGCCCCAGCATTTT. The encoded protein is CASSLGQGTQPQHF.

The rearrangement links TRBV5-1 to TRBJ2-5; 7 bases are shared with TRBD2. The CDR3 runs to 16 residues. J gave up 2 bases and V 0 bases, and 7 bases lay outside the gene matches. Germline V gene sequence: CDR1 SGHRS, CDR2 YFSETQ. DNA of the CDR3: TGCGCCAGCAGCTTGGGAGGAGCGGGACTGCAAGAGACCCAGTACTTC. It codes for CASSLGGAGLQETQYF.

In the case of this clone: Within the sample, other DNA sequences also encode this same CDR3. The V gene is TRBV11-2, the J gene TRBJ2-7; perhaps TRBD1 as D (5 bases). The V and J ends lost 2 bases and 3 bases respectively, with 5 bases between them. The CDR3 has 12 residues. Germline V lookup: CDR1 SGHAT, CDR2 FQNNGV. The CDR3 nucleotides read TGTGCCAGCAGCTTACAGGGCTACGAGCAGTACTTC. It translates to CASSLQGYEQYF.

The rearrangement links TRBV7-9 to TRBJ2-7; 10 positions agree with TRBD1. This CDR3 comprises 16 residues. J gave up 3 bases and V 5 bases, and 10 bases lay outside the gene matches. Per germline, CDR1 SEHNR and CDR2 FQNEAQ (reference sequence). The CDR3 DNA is TGTGCCAGCAGCAAAGGGACAGGGGCTGACCTCTACGAGCAGTACTTC. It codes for CASSKGTGADLYEQYF.

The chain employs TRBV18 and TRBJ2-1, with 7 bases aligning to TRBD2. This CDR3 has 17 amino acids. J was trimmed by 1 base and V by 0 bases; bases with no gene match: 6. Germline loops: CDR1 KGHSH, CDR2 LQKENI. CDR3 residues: CASSPPLREPSYNEQFF. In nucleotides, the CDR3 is TGTGCCAGCTCACCACCCTTGCGGGAGCCATCCTACAATGAGCAGTTCTTC.

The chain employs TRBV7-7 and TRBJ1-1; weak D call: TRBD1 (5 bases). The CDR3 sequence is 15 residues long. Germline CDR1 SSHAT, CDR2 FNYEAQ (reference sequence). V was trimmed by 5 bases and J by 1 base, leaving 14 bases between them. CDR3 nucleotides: TGTGCCAGCAGCAAGACGTGGGGGGGGAACACTGAAGCTTTCTTT. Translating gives CASSKTWGGNTEAFF. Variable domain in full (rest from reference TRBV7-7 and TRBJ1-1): GAGVSQSPRYKVTKRGQDVTLRCDPISSHATLYWYQQALGQGPEFLTYFNYEAQPDKSGLPSDRFSAERPEGSISTLTIQRTEQRDSAMYRCASSKTWGGNTEAFFGQGTRLTVV.

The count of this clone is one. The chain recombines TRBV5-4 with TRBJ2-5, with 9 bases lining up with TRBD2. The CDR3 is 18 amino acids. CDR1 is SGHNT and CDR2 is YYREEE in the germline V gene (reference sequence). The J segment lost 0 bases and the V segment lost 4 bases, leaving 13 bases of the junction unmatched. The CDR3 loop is CASSVGTVSGGYQETQYF. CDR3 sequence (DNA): TGTGCCAGCAGCGTCGGGACCGTTAGCGGGGGATACCAAGAGACCCAGTACTTC. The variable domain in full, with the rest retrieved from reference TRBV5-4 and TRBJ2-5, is ETGVTQSPTHLIKTRGQQVTLRCSSQSGHNTVSWYQQALGQGPQFIFQYYREEENGRGNFPPRFSGLQFPNYSSELNVNALELDDSALYLCASSVGTVSGGYQETQYFGPGTRLLVL.

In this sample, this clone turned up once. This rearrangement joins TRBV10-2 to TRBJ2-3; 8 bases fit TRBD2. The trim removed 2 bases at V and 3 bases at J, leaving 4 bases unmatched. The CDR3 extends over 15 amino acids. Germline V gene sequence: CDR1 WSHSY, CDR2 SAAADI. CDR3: CASSEAGGRTDTQYF. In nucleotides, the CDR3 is TGCGCCAGCAGTGAGGCGGGGGGACGGACAGATACGCAGTATTTT.

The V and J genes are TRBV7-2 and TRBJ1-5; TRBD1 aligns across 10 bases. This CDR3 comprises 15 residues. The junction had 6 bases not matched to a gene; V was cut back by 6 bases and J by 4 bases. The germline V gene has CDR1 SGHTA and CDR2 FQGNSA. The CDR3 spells CASRGGTGVNQPQHF. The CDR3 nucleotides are TGTGCCAGCAGGGGTGGGACAGGGGTTAATCAGCCCCAGCATTTT.

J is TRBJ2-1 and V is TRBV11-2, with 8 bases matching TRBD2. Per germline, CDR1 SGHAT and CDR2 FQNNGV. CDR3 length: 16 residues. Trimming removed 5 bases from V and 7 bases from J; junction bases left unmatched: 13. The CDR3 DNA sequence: TGTGCCAGCAGCCACGGTCGGACTAGCTTTACTAATGAGCAGTTCTTC. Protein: CASSHGRTSFTNEQFF.

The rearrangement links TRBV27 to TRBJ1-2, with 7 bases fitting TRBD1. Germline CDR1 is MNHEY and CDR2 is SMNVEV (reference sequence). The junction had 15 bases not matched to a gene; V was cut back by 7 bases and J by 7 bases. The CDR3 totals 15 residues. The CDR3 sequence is CASTQRQGKTSGYTF. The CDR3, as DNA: TGTGCCAGCACCCAACGACAGGGCAAGACTTCTGGCTACACCTTC.